Shown below are 3 T cell receptor beta chains from a single sample sequenced in a study of cytomegalovirus exposure and HLA in healthy donors. The PCR had 60 Vbeta and 13 Jbeta primers. Libraries were prepared by immunoSEQ multiplex PCR; TCRdb keeps only in-frame clonotypes and omits some of them. The data show some 200,000 clones, roughly 83% seen once. The sequencing sample was made of PBMCs. Receptor source: a girl aged 10 to 17 in good health and CMV-seronegative.

This chain uses TRBV5-1 with TRBJ1-4, with a possible D match to TRBD1 (5 bases). Between the trimmed V and J ends, which lost 3 bases and 4 bases, there was a span of 13 bases. CDR1 and CDR2 from the germline V gene are SGHRS and YFSETQ. The CDR3 is 15 amino acids. This CDR3 is CASSSTTAGNEKLFF. Written as DNA, the CDR3 is TGCGCCAGCAGCTCGACGACAGCGGGTAATGAAAAACTGTTTTTT.

The chain links TRBV7-2 to TRBJ2-7; D is undetermined. Germline CDR1 reads SGHTA; CDR2 reads FQGNSA. CDR3 length: 13 residues. Trimming took off 6 bases at V and 3 bases at J, with 12 bases between the two ends. CDR3 sequence reads: CASSLSSIYEQYF. In nucleotides, the CDR3 is TGTGCCAGCAGTCTCTCGAGTATCTACGAGCAGTACTTC.

This clone was seen more than once but under ten times. The gene calls are TRBV4-1 and TRBJ2-7, with 9 bases that match TRBD1. This CDR3 is 15 amino acids long. In germline, CDR1 is MGHRA, CDR2 YSYEKL. V lost 4 bases, J lost 5 bases, and 9 bases stayed unmatched. In nucleotides, the CDR3 is TGCGCCAGCAGCCTCCGGGACAGGGATATACACGAGCAGTACTTC. Its protein product is CASSLRDRDIHEQYF.